The entry below gives a single T cell receptor beta chain sequence along with its context. Its antigen remains unknown. This sample stems from a study of T-cell reconstitution after alpha-beta-depleted transplantation in children. Study-level points and caveats: Some patients showed high day-60 TCRbeta diversity, which derived from surviving recipient T cells and thymic progenitors. Several hundred rapidly expanded clones from non-depleted graft cells reportedly supplied alpha-beta T cells about two months post-transplant. T-cell numbers and diversity, one year after transplant, stemmed largely from T cells that were newly produced.

A TCRbeta library incorporating unique molecular identifiers was prepared. Using its own MiXCR run on the PCR reads, TCRdb lists one record per CDR3 protein. The sample lists around 960,000 distinct CDR3 sequences, about 26% occurring once. This CDR3 is 14 amino acids long. CDR1 and CDR2 from the germline V gene are SGHRS and YFSETQ. Trimming stripped 0 bases from V and 5 bases from J, with 11 bases between. This TCR derives from a boy under two years old who had a stem cell transplant for SCID, so the T cells may come from the graft donor. Sample: PBMCs, mostly from graft donor cells, taken 360 days after TCRalphabeta/CD19-depleted stem cell transplant. The rearrangement links TRBV5-1 to TRBJ1-1; D uncertain. The CDR3 DNA is TGCGCCAGCAGCTTGGATAGGAAAGGGACTGAAGCTTTCTTT. Encoded protein: CASSLDRKGTEAFF.